This TCR beta chain was profiled in a study of beta chain features in type 1 diabetes. The isolated RNA, all of it, was reverse transcribed, so expressed TCRB transcripts were what got sequenced. TCRdb keeps only in-frame clones here, not all; method: immunoSEQ multiplex PCR. The sample shows about 370,000 clones, around 9.6% of them seen only once. The V and J ends lost 1 base and 0 bases respectively, with 7 bases between them. CDR3 length equals 14 residues. Germline assignment: CDR1 SEHNR and CDR2 FQNEAQ (reference sequence). It was via CD45RO/CCR7/CD25/CD127/CD95/CD27 that CD4+ naive, central memory, regulatory and stem cell-like memory cells were sorted. The sample holds many counts of this clone. Antigen specificity is unknown. Study conclusions and caveats: TCRB CDR3s from Type 1 diabetes patients were moderately but significantly shorter in all four CD4+ subsets.

The sequencing input was central memory CD4+ T cells from blood. The sequence came from a man aged 25 to 40 with type 1 diabetes. The chain combines TRBV7-9 with TRBJ2-7; possible D gene TRBD1, 5 bases. CDR3 loop: CASSLEGVSYEQYF. The CDR3, as DNA: TGTGCCAGCAGCTTAGAAGGGGTCTCCTACGAGCAGTACTTC.